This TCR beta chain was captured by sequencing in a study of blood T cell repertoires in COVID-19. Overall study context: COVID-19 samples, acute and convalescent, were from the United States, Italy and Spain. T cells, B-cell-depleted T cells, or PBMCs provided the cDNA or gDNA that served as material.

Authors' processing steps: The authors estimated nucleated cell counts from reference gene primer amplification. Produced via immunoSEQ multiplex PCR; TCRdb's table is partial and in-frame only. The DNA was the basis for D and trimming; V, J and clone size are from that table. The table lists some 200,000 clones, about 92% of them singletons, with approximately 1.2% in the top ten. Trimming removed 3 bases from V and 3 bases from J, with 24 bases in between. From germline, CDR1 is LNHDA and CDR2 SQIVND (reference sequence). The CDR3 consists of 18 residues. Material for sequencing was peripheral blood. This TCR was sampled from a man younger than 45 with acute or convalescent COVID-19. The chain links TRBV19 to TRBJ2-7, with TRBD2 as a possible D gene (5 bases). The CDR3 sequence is CASSITGRTRIGLYEQYF. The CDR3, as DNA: TGTGCCAGTAGTATCACCGGCCGGACCCGAATAGGACTCTACGAGCAGTACTTC.